Each of the 30 T cell receptor beta chains below was sequenced from the same sample in a study of OX40 agonist ivuxolimab in advanced cancers. The method was immunoSEQ multiplex PCR; TCRdb's version includes in-frame clones alone and lacks a portion of them. The sample lists around 95,000 clones; around nine tenths were seen once. The starting material was CD4+ or CD8+ T cells sorted from blood, obtained in a trial of the OX40 agonist ivuxolimab. These receptors were collected from an adult with an advanced solid tumor such as melanoma, head and neck, liver or kidney cancer.

In this sample, this clone turned up once. This sequence joins TRBV14 and TRBJ2-7, with D uncertain. Germline CDR1 reads SGHDN; CDR2 reads FVKESK. CDR3 length equals 11 residues. V lost 0 bases and J 6 bases, leaving 3 bases between the germline ends. The CDR3 protein is CASSQDGEQYF. For the CDR3, the DNA is TGTGCCAGCAGCCAAGACGGCGAGCAGTACTTC. The complete variable domain, with remaining parts taken from reference TRBV14 and TRBJ2-7, reads EAGVTQFPSHSVIEKGQTVTLRCDPISGHDNLYWYRRVMGKEIKFLLHFVKESKQDESGMPNNRFLAERTGGTYSTLKVQPAELEDSGVYFCASSQDGEQYFGPGTRLTVT.

CDR3 amino acids: CASQLAGAYEQYF. CDR3 sequence (DNA): TGCGCCAGCCAACTAGCGGGGGCCTACGAGCAGTACTTC. V gene TRBV10-2 combines with J gene TRBJ2-7; the match to TRBD2 covers 11 bases. With V trimmed by 8 bases and J by 2 bases, 2 bases remained unmatched. Germline assignment: CDR1 WSHSY and CDR2 SAAADI. This CDR3 has 13 amino acids.

The chain combines TRBV5-1 with TRBJ2-1; D is perhaps TRBD1 (6 bases). The V gene's germline CDR1 is SGHRS and CDR2 YFSETQ. The CDR3 runs to 12 residues. Trimming removed 4 bases from V and 10 bases from J, with 12 bases in between. This CDR3 reads CASSPVGTEQFF. The CDR3 DNA follows: TGCGCCAGCAGCCCCGTCGGGACAGAGCAGTTCTTC.

The rearrangement uses TRBV2 and TRBJ2-1; 7 bases map to TRBD2. The CDR3 contains 16 residues. V was pared by 5 bases and J by 2 bases, with 9 bases of the junction left unmatched. Per the germline V gene, CDR1 is SNHLY and CDR2 is FYNNEI. CDR3 residues: CASSRLARGTYNEQFF. The CDR3 coding sequence is TGTGCCAGCAGTAGACTAGCCCGTGGGACCTACAATGAGCAGTTCTTC.

The chain uses TRBV27 and TRBJ2-1; D may be TRBD1 (6 bases). The CDR3 runs 15 residues. Germline CDR1 reads MNHEY; CDR2 reads SMNVEV (reference sequence). V was clipped by 2 bases and J by 10 bases, with 18 bases between them. Written as DNA, the CDR3 is TGTGCCAGCAGTTTAATGGGACACCGAATGCTAGAGCAGTTCTTC. Translated, it gives CASSLMGHRMLEQFF.

The J gene is TRBJ1-2, the V gene TRBV7-9; D unclear. CDR3 size: 13 residues. V lost 3 bases and J lost 1, with 6 bases in between. CDR1 SEHNR and CDR2 FQNEAQ come from the germline V gene (reference sequence). CDR3 sequence (DNA): TGTGCCAGCAGCTTGCAGAATAACTATGGCTACACCTTC. This translates into CASSLQNNYGYTF.

V and J are TRBV5-1 and TRBJ2-1, with no clear D. V was cut by 3 bases and J by 6 bases, with 10 bases left in between. This CDR3 comprises 13 residues. Germline-derived CDR1 and CDR2 are SGHRS and YFSETQ. CDR3 nucleotides: TGCGCCAGCAGCTCACCGGGCTTCAATGAGCAGTTCTTC. Residues: CASSSPGFNEQFF. The variable domain in full, with the rest retrieved from reference TRBV5-1 and TRBJ2-1, is KAGVTQTPRYLIKTRGQQVTLSCSPISGHRSVSWYQQTPGQGLQFLFEYFSETQRNKGNFPGRFSGRQFSNSRSEMNVSTLELGDSALYLCASSSPGFNEQFFGPGTRLTVL.

The genes are TRBV5-4 and TRBJ2-1, with 11 nucleotides matching TRBD2. J was trimmed by 0 bases and V by 0 bases; bases with no gene match: 5. Germline values: CDR1 SGHNT, CDR2 YYREEE (reference sequence). CDR3 size: 18 residues. The CDR3 DNA reads TGTGCCAGCAGCTTGGGGAGTCTAGCGGGAGGCTCCTACAATGAGCAGTTCTTC. It translates to CASSLGSLAGGSYNEQFF.

This clone was found once. The gene calls are TRBV29-1 and TRBJ1-1; D may be TRBD1 (5 bases). This CDR3 spans 13 amino acids. The V and J ends lost 4 bases and 2 bases respectively, with 11 bases between them. Looked up from germline, CDR1 is SQVTM and CDR2 is ANQGSEA. CDR3: CSVVRTFNTEAFF. The CDR3 nucleotides read TGCAGCGTTGTTCGGACATTTAACACTGAAGCTTTCTTT. The full variable domain, its missing parts supplied by reference TRBV29-1 and TRBJ1-1, is SAVISQKPSRDICQRGTSLTIQCQVDSQVTMMFWYRQQPGQSLTLIATANQGSEATYESGFVIDKFPISRPNLTFSTLTVSNMSPEDSSIYLCSVVRTFNTEAFFGQGTRLTVV.

This rearrangement joins TRBV9 to TRBJ2-5; perhaps D is TRBD1 or TRBD2 (5 bases each). In germline, CDR1 is SGDLS, CDR2 YYNGEE. The CDR3 totals 16 residues. V was cut by 0 bases and J by 2 bases, with 14 bases left in between. The CDR3 coding sequence is TGTGCCAGCAGCGTAGCTCCGGCAGGGAGTCAAGAGACCCAGTACTTC. Residues: CASSVAPAGSQETQYF. Variable domain in full (rest from reference TRBV9 and TRBJ2-5): DSGVTQTPKHLITATGQRVTLRCSPRSGDLSVYWYQQSLDQGLQFLIQYYNGEERAKGNILERFSAQQFPDLHSELNLSSLELGDSALYFCASSVAPAGSQETQYFGPGTRLLVL.

The chain recombines TRBV15 with TRBJ2-5, with 7 bases identical to TRBD2. The CDR3 sequence is 15 residues long. The V gene end was trimmed by 1 base and the J gene end by 2 bases; junction bases not matched to a gene: 4. The germline V gene has CDR1 LNHNV and CDR2 YYDKDF (reference sequence). CDR3 coding DNA: TGTGCCACCAGCAGAGGTGGGACTACTCAAGAGACCCAGTACTTC. Translation: CATSRGGTTQETQYF.

The chain couples TRBV6-1 to TRBJ2-7; 7 bases map to TRBD1. Germline CDR1 is MNHNS and CDR2 is SASEGT. The CDR3 covers 16 residues. Losses at the gene ends were 0 bases for V and 3 bases for J; bases not matched to a gene: 8. The CDR3 sequence: CASSEALRQGSYEQYF. The CDR3 region has the DNA TGTGCCAGCAGTGAAGCGCTTAGACAGGGAAGCTACGAGCAGTACTTC.

The gene calls are TRBV5-1 and TRBJ2-2, with 13 bases lining up with TRBD2. The trim removed 4 bases at V and 7 bases at J, leaving 7 bases unmatched. This CDR3 is 16 amino acids long. From germline, CDR1 is SGHRS and CDR2 YFSETQ. The CDR3: CASSATSGGAHGELFF. CDR3 nucleotide sequence: TGCGCCAGCAGCGCCACTAGCGGGGGGGCGCACGGGGAGCTGTTTTTT.

J is TRBJ2-1 and V is TRBV19; D unresolved. CDR3 length: 14 residues. Between the trimmed V and J ends, which lost 3 bases and 5 bases, there was a span of 11 bases. Germline lookup yields CDR1 LNHDA and CDR2 SQIVND (reference sequence). This chain's CDR3 is CASSIQPGDNEQFF. Written as DNA, the CDR3 is TGTGCCAGTAGTATCCAACCAGGAGACAATGAGCAGTTCTTC.

For the CDR3, the DNA is TGTGCCAGCAGCTTAGTACAGGGGCCTTATAGCAATCAGCCCCAGCATTTT. It specifies CASSLVQGPYSNQPQHF. The chain uses TRBV7-9 and TRBJ1-5, with 7 bases aligning to TRBD1. The CDR3 runs to 17 residues. The V and J ends lost 1 base and 0 bases, in that order; junction bases with no gene match: 6. Germline V CDR1 and CDR2: SEHNR, FQNEAQ (reference sequence). The full variable domain, in which reference TRBV7-9 and TRBJ1-5 provide the parts outside the CDR3, is DTGVSQNPRHKITKRGQNVTFRCDPISEHNRLYWYRQTLGQGPEFLTYFQNEAQLEKSRLLSDRFSAERPKGSFSTLEIQRTEQGDSAMYLCASSLVQGPYSNQPQHFGDGTRLSIL.

The rearrangement uses TRBV5-1 and TRBJ2-4; possibly TRBD2 for D (5 bases). In germline, CDR1 is SGHRS, CDR2 YFSETQ. V lost 0 bases to trimming and J lost 9 bases, with 10 bases between them. The CDR3 runs 13 residues. The CDR3 sequence: CASSLVGSGIQYF. The CDR3 coding sequence is TGCGCCAGCAGCTTGGTGGGGAGCGGCATTCAGTACTTC.

This clone was counted a single time. J is TRBJ2-1 and V is TRBV6-5; 10 bases are shared with TRBD2. This CDR3 spans 15 amino acids. V was clipped by 2 bases and J by 9 bases; unmatched bases: 7. The germline gives CDR1 MNHEY, CDR2 SVGAGI. CDR3 residues: CASSYPSGGHGEQFF. CDR3 coding DNA: TGTGCCAGCAGTTACCCTAGCGGGGGCCACGGTGAGCAGTTCTTC.

Concerning this clone: Other DNA sequences in this sample translate to the same CDR3. The rearrangement links TRBV5-1 to TRBJ1-1; D uncertain. Germline CDR1 and CDR2: SGHRS and YFSETQ. V was pared by 0 bases and J by 0 bases, with 6 bases between. CDR3 size: 14 residues. The CDR3 spells CASSLERLNTEAFF. In DNA form, the CDR3 reads TGCGCCAGCAGCTTGGAACGGTTGAACACTGAAGCTTTCTTT. The complete variable domain, with remaining parts taken from reference TRBV5-1 and TRBJ1-1, reads KAGVTQTPRYLIKTRGQQVTLSCSPISGHRSVSWYQQTPGQGLQFLFEYFSETQRNKGNFPGRFSGRQFSNSRSEMNVSTLELGDSALYLCASSLERLNTEAFFGQGTRLTVV.

In this sample, this clone turned up once. The chain carries TRBV4-1 and TRBJ1-3, with 8 positions matching TRBD1. CDR1 is MGHRA, CDR2 YSYEKL, per germline. The CDR3 totals 15 residues. V gave up 2 bases and J gave up 3 bases; unmatched junction bases: 3. The chain's CDR3 is CASSQLGQGGNTIYF. CDR3 coding DNA: TGCGCCAGCAGCCAACTAGGACAGGGTGGAAACACCATATATTTT.

The chain is built from TRBV29-1 and TRBJ2-3; unclear D gene. The CDR3 extends over 11 amino acids. Trimming left V 8 bases short and J 3 bases short, with 9 bases between. Looked up from germline, CDR1 is SQVTM and CDR2 is ANQGSEA. The CDR3 nucleotides read TGCAGCTCGGAAGGGACAGATACGCAGTATTTT. Its translation is CSSEGTDTQYF.

This sequence joins TRBV28 and TRBJ2-5, with 8 bases aligning to TRBD2. The CDR3 runs to 14 residues. V was clipped by 6 bases and J by 4 bases; unmatched bases: 7. Looked up from germline, CDR1 is MDHEN and CDR2 is SYDVKM. The chain's CDR3 is CASRKMGLGETQYF. As DNA, the CDR3 is TGTGCCAGCAGGAAAATGGGACTAGGAGAGACCCAGTACTTC. The full variable domain, its missing parts supplied by reference TRBV28 and TRBJ2-5, is DVKVTQSSRYLVKRTGEKVFLECVQDMDHENMFWYRQDPGLGLRLIYFSYDVKMKEKGDIPEGYSVSREKKERFSLILESASTNQTSMYLCASRKMGLGETQYFGPGTRLLVL.

The chain recombines TRBV5-1 with TRBJ2-5; D remains unclear. The CDR3 is 14 amino acids. The ends were cut back, 4 bases at V and 7 bases at J, with 17 bases in the middle. Per the germline V gene, CDR1 is SGHRS and CDR2 is YFSETQ. The CDR3: CASSPFSGPRTQYF. The CDR3 coding sequence is TGCGCCAGCAGCCCCTTTTCGGGCCCACGGACCCAGTACTTC.

The CDR3, as DNA: TGTGCCAGCAGTCTTCGACAGGGGTTCAAAGAGACCCAGTACTTC. The encoded protein is CASSLRQGFKETQYF. V and J are TRBV28 and TRBJ2-5; 8 bases match TRBD1. Germline V gene data show CDR1 as MDHEN and CDR2 as SYDVKM. Trimming removed 5 bases from V and 3 bases from J; junction bases left unmatched: 8. The CDR3 runs 15 residues.

This clone was recorded a few times. CDR3 nucleotide sequence: TGTGCCAGCAGTTCCCTGGGGGGGACTGGCCTAATCGAGCAGTACTTC. It yields the protein CASSSLGGTGLIEQYF. The gene calls are TRBV27 and TRBJ2-7; 7 bases agree with TRBD2. V lost 4 bases and J lost 6; bases outside the gene matches: 15. In germline, CDR1 is MNHEY, CDR2 SMNVEV (reference sequence). CDR3 length: 16 residues.

The CDR3 region is CASEVRTDTQYF. DNA of the CDR3: TGTGCCAGCGAGGTGAGGACAGATACGCAGTATTTT. This chain connects TRBV6-1 to TRBJ2-3; D is unclear. CDR3 size: 12 residues. Germline V gives CDR1 MNHNS, CDR2 SASEGT. V was shortened by 8 bases and J by 3 bases, with 9 bases between the two germline ends.

The J gene is TRBJ2-3, the V gene TRBV4-1, with 16 nucleotides matching TRBD2. Per the germline V gene, CDR1 is MGHRA and CDR2 is YSYEKL. CDR3 length: 19 residues. V lost 2 bases to trimming and J lost 6 bases; unmatched junction nucleotides: 11. CDR3: CASSQRGGTSGGAADTQYF. The CDR3 DNA follows: TGCGCCAGCAGCCAAAGGGGCGGGACTAGCGGGGGGGCCGCGGATACGCAGTATTTT.

The chain uses TRBV29-1 and TRBJ1-1; TRBD1 matches at 7 bases. CDR1 is SQVTM and CDR2 is ANQGSEA in the germline V gene. The CDR3 runs 14 residues. J was trimmed by 4 bases and V by 4 bases; bases with no gene match: 9. Here the CDR3 reads CSVAPTGRSTEAFF. The CDR3 DNA sequence: TGCAGCGTTGCCCCGACAGGGCGGTCCACTGAAGCTTTCTTT.

The rearrangement joins TRBV19 to TRBJ2-2; 8 nucleotides match TRBD2. The J segment lost 6 bases and the V segment lost 7 bases, leaving 7 bases of the junction unmatched. Germline V gene lookup returns CDR1 LNHDA and CDR2 SQIVND (reference sequence). The CDR3 covers 14 residues. CDR3 region: CASTLSGIPGELFF. The DNA of the CDR3 is TGTGCCAGTACGCTTAGCGGGATTCCCGGGGAGCTGTTTTTT. Full variable domain (rest looked up from reference TRBV19 and TRBJ2-2): DGGITQSPKYLFRKEGQNVTLSCEQNLNHDAMYWYRQDPGQGLRLIYYSQIVNDFQKGDIAEGYSVSREKKESFPLTVTSAQKNPTAFYLCASTLSGIPGELFFGEGSRLTVL.

The CDR3 bases are TGTGCCAGCAGCTTAGGGGGGAAAGCTTTCTTT. Amino acid sequence: CASSLGGKAFF. The gene calls are TRBV7-2 and TRBJ1-1, with D tentatively TRBD1 (5 bases). Germline lookup yields CDR1 SGHTA and CDR2 FQGNSA. The CDR3 consists of 11 residues. V lost 1 base and J lost 9, with 6 bases in between.

This clone showed up just once. The rearrangement uses TRBV6-5 and TRBJ1-3; D call uncertain. Germline V CDR1 and CDR2: MNHEY, SVGAGI. This CDR3 has 12 amino acids. V was shortened by 7 bases and J by 4 bases, with 8 bases between the two germline ends. The DNA for the CDR3 is TGTGCCAGCACCTCTGGAGGAAACACCATATATTTT. This gives the protein CASTSGGNTIYF.